The rows below give T cell receptor beta chains drawn from one sample of a study of radiation and T cells in renal cell carcinoma. TCRdb's table, derived via immunoSEQ multiplex PCR, lists solely in-frame clones and lacks some. There are about 16,000 clones in the sample; roughly 57% occur only once, and roughly 10% lies in the top ten. The sample consisted of tumor tissue, taken from a patient whose treatment was nephrectomy without radiotherapy. The receptors here all came from a man between 40 and 49 years old with renal cell carcinoma. Both conserved end residues are part of each CDR3. A D gene is named only where the DNA matches it firmly. The listing skips clone size in some rows; elsewhere it reads once, few, many or a size class.

d_call	v_call	j_call	clone_size	cdr3_aa	cdr3_nt
NA	TRBV30	TRBJ1-6	NA	CAWTPGTNSPLHF	TGTGCCTGGACCCCGGGAACTAATTCACCCCTCCACTTT
TRBD1	TRBV11-2	TRBJ1-6	NA	CASSPTGGNSPLHF	TGTGCCAGCAGCCCGACAGGGGGTAATTCACCCCTCCACTTT
NA	TRBV5-1	TRBJ2-7	NA	CASSLGGGRTYEQYF	TGCGCCAGCAGCTTGGGCGGCGGCAGAACCTACGAGCAGTACTTC
NA	TRBV7-3	TRBJ2-1	medium-sized	CASSLIRTAYNEQFF	TGTGCCAGCAGCTTAATTCGGACAGCCTACAATGAGCAGTTCTTC
NA	TRBV5-4	TRBJ2-3	NA	CASSLSLGVQFQYF	TGTGCCAGCAGCTTGTCTCTCGGGGTACAATTCCAGTATTTT
NA	TRBV27	TRBJ2-2	few	CASRRGRGTTGELFF	TGTGCCAGCAGGAGGGGTCGCGGGACCACCGGGGAGCTGTTTTTT
NA	TRBV18	TRBJ1-3	few	CASSPGDRGNTIYF	TGTGCCAGCTCACCGGGAGATAGAGGAAACACCATATATTTT
NA	TRBV6-5	TRBJ1-6	NA	CASSYFRGSPLHF	TGTGCCAGCAGTTACTTCCGGGGATCACCCCTCCACTTT
TRBD1	TRBV19	TRBJ2-3	NA	CASSTRDRVTDTQYF	TGTGCCAGTAGTACCCGGGACAGGGTTACAGATACGCAGTATTTT
NA	TRBV13	TRBJ2-3	NA	CASSLTGDTQYF	TGTGCCAGCAGCTTGACAGGAGATACGCAGTATTTT
NA	TRBV18	TRBJ1-4	NA	CASSPGRNEKLFF	TGTGCCAGCTCACCGGGACGGAATGAAAAACTGTTTTTT
NA	TRBV20-1	TRBJ2-3	NA	CSADRYTQYF	TGCAGTGCTGACCGCTATACGCAGTATTTT
TRBD1	TRBV5-6	TRBJ2-3	NA	CASSTYRGASTDTQYF	TGTGCCAGCAGCACCTACAGGGGCGCGAGCACAGATACGCAGTATTTT
NA	TRBV9	TRBJ2-3	NA	CASSVAGRGDTQYF	TGTGCCAGCAGCGTAGCAGGTCGGGGGGATACGCAGTATTTT
NA	TRBV30	TRBJ2-5	NA	CAWTVATSRFEETQYF	TGTGCCTGGACGGTGGCGACTAGTCGGTTTGAGGAGACCCAGTACTTC
NA	TRBV11-2	TRBJ1-1	few	CASSLVPGAGAFF	TGTGCCAGCAGCTTAGTCCCGGGGGCAGGAGCTTTCTTT
NA	TRBV11-2	TRBJ2-3	NA	CASSPSGIEADTQYF	TGTGCCAGCAGCCCCTCCGGTATAGAGGCAGATACGCAGTATTTT
TRBD2	TRBV14	TRBJ2-6	NA	CASSSGGFSGANVLTF	TGTGCCAGCAGTTCGGGGGGTTTCTCTGGGGCCAACGTCCTGACTTTC
NA	TRBV4-1	TRBJ2-4	NA	CASSQVDGKNIQYF	TGCGCCAGCAGCCAAGTAGATGGCAAAAACATTCAGTACTTC
NA	TRBV7-2	TRBJ2-7	NA	CASSSPPGSYEQYF	TGTGCCAGCAGCTCCCCCCCCGGAAGCTACGAGCAGTACTTC
TRBD1	TRBV9	TRBJ1-2	NA	CASSADVTGVDGYTF	TGTGCCAGCAGCGCCGATGTGACAGGGGTAGATGGCTACACCTTC
NA	TRBV29-1	TRBJ2-5	few	CSGASETQYF	TGCAGCGGGGCCTCCGAGACCCAGTACTTC
NA	TRBV5-4	TRBJ1-1	NA	CASSFTGREAFF	TGTGCCAGCAGCTTCACAGGGAGAGAAGCTTTCTTT
NA	TRBV7-9	TRBJ1-5	few	CASSGGPGEIRGNQPQHF	TGTGCCAGCAGCGGAGGACCGGGGGAAATACGGGGCAATCAGCCCCAGCATTTT
TRBD1	TRBV18	TRBJ1-5	once	CASSPRGGVGNNQPQHF	TGTGCCAGCTCACCCCGAGGGGGCGTAGGAAACAATCAGCCCCAGCATTTT
NA	TRBV28	TRBJ1-2	NA	CASTKGDKREGYTF	TGTGCCAGCACCAAAGGAGACAAGAGAGAAGGCTACACCTTC
NA	TRBV7-2	TRBJ1-5	NA	CASSFKVGEGPQHF	TGTGCCAGCAGCTTTAAGGTGGGAGAGGGGCCCCAGCATTTT
TRBD2	TRBV19	TRBJ2-4	once	CASSIVSGGAKNIQYF	TGTGCCAGTAGTATTGTTAGCGGGGGGGCCAAAAACATTCAGTACTTC
NA	TRBV9	TRBJ1-4	once	CASSAGFRHEKLFF	TGTGCCAGCAGCGCAGGGTTCAGGCATGAAAAACTGTTTTTT
TRBD1	TRBV5-1	TRBJ2-2	NA	CASSLGDRANTGELFF	TGCGCCAGCAGCTTGGGTGACAGGGCGAACACCGGGGAGCTGTTTTTT
NA	TRBV11-2	TRBJ2-5	NA	CASRPGRRVQETQYF	TGTGCCAGCAGACCCGGCAGGCGGGTCCAAGAGACCCAGTACTTC
NA	TRBV28	TRBJ1-6	NA	CASRDGTRRGSPLHF	TGTGCCAGCAGGGACGGGACAAGGCGGGGTTCACCCCTCCACTTT
NA	TRBV4-2	TRBJ1-1	NA	CASSQGTTNTEAFF	TGTGCCAGCAGCCAAGGAACAACAAACACTGAAGCTTTCTTT
TRBD1	TRBV9	TRBJ2-7	NA	CASSVRDRPYEQYF	TGTGCCAGCAGCGTCCGGGACAGACCCTACGAGCAGTACTTC
NA	TRBV6-1	TRBJ1-3	NA	CASSEAGNSGNTIYF	TGTGCCAGCAGTGAAGCTGGAAATTCTGGAAACACCATATATTTT
NA	TRBV7-8	TRBJ2-7	NA	CASSLNPGRSEQYF	TGTGCCAGCAGCTTAAACCCTGGGAGATCCGAGCAGTACTTC
NA	TRBV7-9	TRBJ2-7	NA	CASSLHRTGTYEQYF	TGTGCCAGCAGTCTACACAGGACCGGAACCTACGAGCAGTACTTC
TRBD1	TRBV15	TRBJ2-1	once	CATSRTGIFPYNEQFF	TGTGCCACCAGCAGGACAGGGATTTTCCCCTACAATGAGCAGTTCTTC
NA	TRBV7-2	TRBJ2-3	NA	CASSATGLSTDTQYF	TGTGCCAGCAGCGCAACGGGACTTAGCACAGATACGCAGTATTTT
NA	TRBV7-8	TRBJ1-5	few	CASSSGGQPQHF	TGTGCCAGCAGTTCCGGGGGTCAGCCCCAGCATTTT
NA	TRBV19	TRBJ2-3	few	CASEGQGETDTQYF	TGTGCCAGTGAGGGGCAGGGTGAAACAGATACGCAGTATTTT
NA	TRBV20-1	TRBJ1-1	NA	CSAAHIEAFF	TGCAGTGCGGCCCATATTGAAGCTTTCTTT
NA	TRBV10-2	TRBJ1-5	NA	CASSRTLNQPQHF	TGCGCCAGCAGTAGGACACTCAATCAGCCCCAGCATTTT
NA	TRBV6-5	TRBJ1-4	NA	CASSYDGPRGKLFF	TGTGCCAGCAGTTATGACGGACCAAGGGGAAAACTGTTTTTT
NA	TRBV5-5	TRBJ2-3	NA	CASSLEGGPTDTQYF	TGTGCCAGCAGCTTGGAGGGGGGGCCCACAGATACGCAGTATTTT
NA	TRBV11-2	TRBJ2-5	NA	CASSQTRVGETQYF	TGTGCCAGCAGCCAAACTAGGGTTGGCGAGACCCAGTACTTC
TRBD2	TRBV7-9	TRBJ2-7	NA	CASSAGTSGGADYEQYF	TGTGCCAGCAGTGCCGGGACTAGCGGGGGGGCGGACTACGAGCAGTACTTC
NA	TRBV7-8	TRBJ2-5	NA	CASSLGGAQYF	TGTGCCAGCAGCCTAGGGGGGGCCCAGTACTTC
NA	TRBV6-5	TRBJ1-4	medium-sized	CASSYSLGAGEKLFF	TGTGCCAGCAGTTACTCGTTGGGGGCGGGTGAAAAACTGTTTTTT
TRBD2	TRBV5-1	TRBJ2-1	NA	CASSGAGGYNEQFF	TGCGCCAGCAGCGGTGCGGGGGGGTACAATGAGCAGTTCTTC
NA	TRBV6-5	TRBJ2-7	NA	CASSQGGEQYF	TGTGCCAGCAGCCAGGGAGGCGAGCAGTACTTC
NA	TRBV9	TRBJ2-5	NA	CASSPQGGETQYF	TGTGCCAGCAGCCCACAGGGAGGGGAGACCCAGTACTTC
NA	TRBV7-9	TRBJ2-5	once	CASSLGGGAQETQYF	TGTGCCAGCAGCTTAGGTGGGGGGGCCCAAGAGACCCAGTACTTC